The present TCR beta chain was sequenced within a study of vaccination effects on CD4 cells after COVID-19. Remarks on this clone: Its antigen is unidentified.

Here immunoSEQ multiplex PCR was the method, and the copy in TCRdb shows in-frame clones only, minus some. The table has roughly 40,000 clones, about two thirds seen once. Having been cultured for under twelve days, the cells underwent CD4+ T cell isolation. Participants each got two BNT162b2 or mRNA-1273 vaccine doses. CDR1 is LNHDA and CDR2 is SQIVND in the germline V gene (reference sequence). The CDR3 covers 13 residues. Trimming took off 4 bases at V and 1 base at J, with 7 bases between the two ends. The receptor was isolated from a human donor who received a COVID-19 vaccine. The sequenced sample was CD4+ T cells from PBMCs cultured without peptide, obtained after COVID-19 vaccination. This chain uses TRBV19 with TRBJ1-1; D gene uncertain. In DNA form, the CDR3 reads TGTGCCAGTAGTACCCAGAGGAACACTGAAGCTTTCTTT. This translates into CASSTQRNTEAFF.